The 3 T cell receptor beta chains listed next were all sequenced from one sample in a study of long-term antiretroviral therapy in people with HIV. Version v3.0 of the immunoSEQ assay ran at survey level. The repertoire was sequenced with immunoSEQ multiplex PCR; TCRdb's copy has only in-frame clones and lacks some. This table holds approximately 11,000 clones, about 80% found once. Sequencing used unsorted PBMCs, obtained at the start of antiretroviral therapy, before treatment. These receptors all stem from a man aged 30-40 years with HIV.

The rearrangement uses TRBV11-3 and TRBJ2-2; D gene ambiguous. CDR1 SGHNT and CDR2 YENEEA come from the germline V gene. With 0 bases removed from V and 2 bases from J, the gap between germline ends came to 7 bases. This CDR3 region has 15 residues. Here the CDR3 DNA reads TGTGCCAGCAGCTTAGATCACTTAAACACCGGGGAGCTGTTTTTT. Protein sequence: CASSLDHLNTGELFF.

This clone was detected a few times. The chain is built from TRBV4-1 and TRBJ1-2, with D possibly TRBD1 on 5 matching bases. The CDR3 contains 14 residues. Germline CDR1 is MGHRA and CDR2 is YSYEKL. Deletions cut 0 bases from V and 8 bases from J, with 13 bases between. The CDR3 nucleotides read TGCGCCAGCAGCCAAGAACCGGGGCTCTCGGGCTACACCTTC. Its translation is CASSQEPGLSGYTF.

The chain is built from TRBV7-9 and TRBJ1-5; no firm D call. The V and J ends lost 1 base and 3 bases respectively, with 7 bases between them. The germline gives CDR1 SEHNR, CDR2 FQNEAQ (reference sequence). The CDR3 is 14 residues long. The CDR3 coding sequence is TGTGCCAGCAGCTTAGGGGGTTACAATCAGCCCCAGCATTTT. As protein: CASSLGGYNQPQHF.